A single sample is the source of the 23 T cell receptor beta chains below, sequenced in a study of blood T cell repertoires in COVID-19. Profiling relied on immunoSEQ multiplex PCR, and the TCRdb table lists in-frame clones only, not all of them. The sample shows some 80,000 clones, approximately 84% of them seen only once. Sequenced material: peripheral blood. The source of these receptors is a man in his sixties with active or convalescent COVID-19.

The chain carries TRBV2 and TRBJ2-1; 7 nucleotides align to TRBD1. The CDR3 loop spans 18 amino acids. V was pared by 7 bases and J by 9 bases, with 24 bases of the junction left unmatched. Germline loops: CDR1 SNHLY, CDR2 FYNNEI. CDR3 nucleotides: TGTGCCAGCACCCCCGGGCAGGGGGTTGGGTTCTCCTATGGTGAGCAGTTCTTC. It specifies CASTPGQGVGFSYGEQFF.

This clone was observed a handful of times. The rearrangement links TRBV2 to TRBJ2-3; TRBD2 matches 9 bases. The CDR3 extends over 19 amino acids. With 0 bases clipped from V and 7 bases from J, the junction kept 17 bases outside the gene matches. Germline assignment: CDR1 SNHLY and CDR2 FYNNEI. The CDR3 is CASSEAPWRSRGGGNTQYF. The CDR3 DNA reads TGTGCCAGCAGTGAAGCTCCCTGGAGATCGCGGGGGGGCGGAAATACGCAGTATTTT.

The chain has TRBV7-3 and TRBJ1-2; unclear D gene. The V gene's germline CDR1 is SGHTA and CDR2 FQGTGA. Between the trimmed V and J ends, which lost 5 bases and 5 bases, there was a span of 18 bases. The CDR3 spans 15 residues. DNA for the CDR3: TGTGCCAGCAGCCCGACCCCCGGGAGCCTGTATGGCTACACCTTC. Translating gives CASSPTPGSLYGYTF. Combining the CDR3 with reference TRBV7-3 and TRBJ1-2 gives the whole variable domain GAGVSQTPSNKVTEKGKYVELRCDPISGHTALYWYRQSLGQGPEFLIYFQGTGAADDSGLPNDRFFAVRPEGSVSTLKIQRTERGDSAVYLCASSPTPGSLYGYTFGSGTRLTVV.

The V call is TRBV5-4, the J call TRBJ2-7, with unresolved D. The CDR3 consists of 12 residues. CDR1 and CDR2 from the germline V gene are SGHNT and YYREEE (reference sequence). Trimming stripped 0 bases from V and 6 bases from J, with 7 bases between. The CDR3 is CASSLGPLEQYF. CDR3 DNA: TGTGCCAGCAGCTTGGGTCCCCTCGAGCAGTACTTC.

The CDR3 DNA sequence: TGTGCCACCAGTGATCAAGGGGGCGTGCAGTACTTC. It encodes CATSDQGGVQYF. The chain recombines TRBV24-1 with TRBJ2-7; 7 nucleotides line up with TRBD1. The CDR3 has 12 amino acids. Germline V CDR1 and CDR2: KGHDR, SFDVKD. With V trimmed by 3 bases and J by 9 bases, 4 bases remained unmatched.

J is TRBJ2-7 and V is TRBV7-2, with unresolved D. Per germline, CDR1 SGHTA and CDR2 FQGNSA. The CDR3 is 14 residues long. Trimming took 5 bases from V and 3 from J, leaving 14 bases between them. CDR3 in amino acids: CASSPRGTNYEQYF. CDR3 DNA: TGTGCCAGCAGCCCCCGCGGTACCAACTACGAGCAGTACTTC.

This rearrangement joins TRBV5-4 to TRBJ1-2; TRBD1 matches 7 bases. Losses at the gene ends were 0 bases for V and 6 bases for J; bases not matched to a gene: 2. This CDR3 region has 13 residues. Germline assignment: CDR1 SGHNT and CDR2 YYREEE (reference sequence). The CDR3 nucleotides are TGTGCCAGCAGCTTGGTAGGGGGCGATGGCTACACCTTC. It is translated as CASSLVGGDGYTF.

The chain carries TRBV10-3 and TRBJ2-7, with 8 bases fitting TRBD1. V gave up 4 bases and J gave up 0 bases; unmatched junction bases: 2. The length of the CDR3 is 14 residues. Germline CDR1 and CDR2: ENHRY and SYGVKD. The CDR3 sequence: CAISAGQDSYEQYF. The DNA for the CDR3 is TGTGCCATCAGTGCGGGACAGGACTCCTACGAGCAGTACTTC.

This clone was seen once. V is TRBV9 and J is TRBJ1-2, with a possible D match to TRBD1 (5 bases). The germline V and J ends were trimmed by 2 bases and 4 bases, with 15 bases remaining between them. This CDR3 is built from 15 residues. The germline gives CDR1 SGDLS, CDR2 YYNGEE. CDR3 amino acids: CASSVHQGGGYGYTF. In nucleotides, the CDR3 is TGTGCCAGCAGCGTCCATCAGGGAGGAGGCTATGGCTACACCTTC.

The CDR3 coding sequence is TGTGCCAGCAGCAAGGGTCCAGGTGCGAACACTGAAGCTTTCTTT. As protein: CASSKGPGANTEAFF. The chain carries TRBV21-1 and TRBJ1-1; the table names TRBD1, a call not compared with the DNA. TRBV21-1 is a listed pseudogene. The CDR3 is made up of 15 amino acids.

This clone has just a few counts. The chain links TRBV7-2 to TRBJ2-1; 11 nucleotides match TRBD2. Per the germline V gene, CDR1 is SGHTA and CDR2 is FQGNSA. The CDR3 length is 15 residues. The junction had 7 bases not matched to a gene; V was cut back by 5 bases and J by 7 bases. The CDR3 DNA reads TGTGCCAGCAGCGAACTAGCGGGGGCCCCTAATGAGCAGTTCTTC. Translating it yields CASSELAGAPNEQFF.

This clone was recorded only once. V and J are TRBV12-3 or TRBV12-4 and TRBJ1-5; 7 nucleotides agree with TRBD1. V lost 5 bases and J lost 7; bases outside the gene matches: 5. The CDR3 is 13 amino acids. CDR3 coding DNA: TGTGCCAGCAGTCGGGACAGCGGGCAGCCCCAGCATTTT. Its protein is CASSRDSGQPQHF.

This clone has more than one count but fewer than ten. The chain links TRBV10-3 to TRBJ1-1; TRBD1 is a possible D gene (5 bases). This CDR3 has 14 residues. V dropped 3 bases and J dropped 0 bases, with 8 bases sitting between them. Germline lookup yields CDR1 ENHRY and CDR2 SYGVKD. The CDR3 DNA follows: TGTGCCATCAGTGAAAGGGGAATGAACACTGAAGCTTTCTTT. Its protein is CAISERGMNTEAFF.

In DNA form, the CDR3 reads TGTGCCAGCAGTTCCGGACAGCCTTCAACTAATGAAAAACTGTTTTTT. Amino acids: CASSSGQPSTNEKLFF. The V gene is TRBV7-2, the J gene TRBJ1-4; possible D gene TRBD1, 6 bases. The germline V and J ends were trimmed by 6 bases and 0 bases, with 14 bases remaining between them. The CDR3 has 16 residues. Germline-derived CDR1 and CDR2 are SGHTA and FQGNSA.

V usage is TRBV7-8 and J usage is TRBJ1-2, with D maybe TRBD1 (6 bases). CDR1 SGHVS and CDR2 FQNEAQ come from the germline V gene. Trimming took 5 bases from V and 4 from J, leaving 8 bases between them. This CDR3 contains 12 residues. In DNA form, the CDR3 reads TGTGCCAGCAGCCTGGACAGCTATGGCTACACCTTC. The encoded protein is CASSLDSYGYTF.

The CDR3 region is CASSTGGSYTF. Here the CDR3 DNA reads TGTGCCAGCAGTACAGGGGGCAGCTACACCTTC. The genes are TRBV6-4 and TRBJ1-2, with 9 nucleotides matching TRBD1. Trimming at V came to 5 bases and at J to 9 bases, leaving 1 base not matched to a gene. Germline loops: CDR1 MRHNA, CDR2 SNTAGT. The CDR3 is 11 residues long.

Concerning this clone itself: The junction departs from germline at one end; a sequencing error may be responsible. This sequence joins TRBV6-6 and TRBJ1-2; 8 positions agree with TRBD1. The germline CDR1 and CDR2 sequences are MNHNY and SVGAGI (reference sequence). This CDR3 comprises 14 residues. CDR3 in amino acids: CASNGDRYNSGYTF. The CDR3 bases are TGTGCCAGCAACGGGGACAGGTATAACTCTGGCTACACCTTC.

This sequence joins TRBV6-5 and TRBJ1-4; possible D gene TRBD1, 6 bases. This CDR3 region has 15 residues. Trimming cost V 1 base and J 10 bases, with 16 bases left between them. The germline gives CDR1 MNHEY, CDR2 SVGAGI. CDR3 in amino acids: CASSYYNHARGKLFF. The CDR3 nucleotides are TGTGCCAGCAGTTACTACAATCACGCCAGGGGAAAACTGTTTTTT.

The CDR3 sequence: CASSRPGQGTYEQYF. DNA for the CDR3: TGTGCCAGTAGTCGCCCGGGACAGGGGACTTACGAGCAGTACTTC. This chain connects TRBV19 to TRBJ2-7; 10 bases map to TRBD1. The V gene end was trimmed by 5 bases and the J gene end by 4 bases; junction bases not matched to a gene: 8. Germline CDR1 reads LNHDA; CDR2 reads SQIVND (reference sequence). This CDR3 has 15 amino acids.

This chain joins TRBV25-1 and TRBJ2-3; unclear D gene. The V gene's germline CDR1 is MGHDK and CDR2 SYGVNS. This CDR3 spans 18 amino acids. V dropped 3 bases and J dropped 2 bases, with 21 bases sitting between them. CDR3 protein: CASSDSRSLAQYTDTQYF. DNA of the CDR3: TGTGCCAGCAGTGATTCCCGTTCCTTGGCCCAATACACAGATACGCAGTATTTT.

CDR3 residues: CASIREGYEQYF. In nucleotides, the CDR3 is TGTGCCAGCATCCGGGAAGGATACGAGCAGTACTTC. The chain joins TRBV6-5 to TRBJ2-7, with a weak D call TRBD2 (5 bases). Germline V gene sequence: CDR1 MNHEY, CDR2 SVGAGI. Trimming left V 7 bases short and J 4 bases short, with 11 bases between. The CDR3 extends over 12 amino acids.

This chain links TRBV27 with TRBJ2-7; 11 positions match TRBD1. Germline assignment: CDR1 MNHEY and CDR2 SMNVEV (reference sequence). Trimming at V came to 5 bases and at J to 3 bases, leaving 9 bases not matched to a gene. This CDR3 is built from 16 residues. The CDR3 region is CASSRWTGGAVYEQYF. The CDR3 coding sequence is TGTGCCAGCAGTCGATGGACAGGGGGCGCGGTCTACGAGCAGTACTTC.

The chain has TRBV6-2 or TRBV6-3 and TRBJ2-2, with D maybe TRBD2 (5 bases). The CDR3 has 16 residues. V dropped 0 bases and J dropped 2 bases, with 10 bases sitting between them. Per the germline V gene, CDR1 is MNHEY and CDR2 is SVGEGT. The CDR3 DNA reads TGTGCCAGCAGTTACTCGAGGGTAAAAAACACCGGGGAGCTGTTTTTT. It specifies CASSYSRVKNTGELFF.